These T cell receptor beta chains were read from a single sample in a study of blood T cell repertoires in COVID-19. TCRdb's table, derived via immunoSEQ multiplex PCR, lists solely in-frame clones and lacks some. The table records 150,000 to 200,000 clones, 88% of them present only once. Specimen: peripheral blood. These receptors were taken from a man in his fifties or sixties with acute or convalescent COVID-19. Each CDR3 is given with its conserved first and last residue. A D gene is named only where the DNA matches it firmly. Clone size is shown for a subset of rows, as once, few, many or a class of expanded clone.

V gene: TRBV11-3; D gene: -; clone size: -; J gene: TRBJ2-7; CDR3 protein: CASSIPRTSSEQYF; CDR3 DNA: TGTGCCAGCAGCATACCTAGGACATCCTCCGAGCAGTACTTC
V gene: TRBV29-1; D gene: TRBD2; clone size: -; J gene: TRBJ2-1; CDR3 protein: CSVEQMGGGALGNEQFF; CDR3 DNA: TGCAGCGTTGAACAGATGGGCGGGGGAGCCCTCGGCAATGAGCAGTTCTTC
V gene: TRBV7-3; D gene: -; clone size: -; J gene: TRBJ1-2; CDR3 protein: CASSLNGEPNGYTF; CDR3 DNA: TGTGCCAGCAGCTTAAATGGGGAGCCGAACGGCTACACCTTC
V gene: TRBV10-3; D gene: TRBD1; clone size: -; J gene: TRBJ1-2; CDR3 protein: CAINPGQAYGYTF; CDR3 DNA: TGTGCCATCAATCCGGGACAGGCCTATGGCTACACCTTC
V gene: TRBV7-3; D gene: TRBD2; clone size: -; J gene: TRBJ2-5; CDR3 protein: CASSFGSGGFQETQYF; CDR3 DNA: TGTGCCAGCAGCTTTGGGAGCGGGGGGTTTCAAGAGACCCAGTACTTC
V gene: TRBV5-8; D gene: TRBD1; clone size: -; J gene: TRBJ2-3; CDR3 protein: CASSLGQGRDTQYF; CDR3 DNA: TGTGCCAGCAGCCTCGGACAGGGGAGGGATACGCAGTATTTT
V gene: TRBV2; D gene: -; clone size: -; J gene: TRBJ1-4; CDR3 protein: CASSVGGENEKLFF; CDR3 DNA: TGTGCCAGCAGTGTAGGGGGGGAAAATGAAAAACTGTTTTTT
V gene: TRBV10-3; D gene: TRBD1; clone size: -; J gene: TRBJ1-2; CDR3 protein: CAIRRTGGEGYTF; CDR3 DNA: TGTGCCATCAGGCGGACAGGGGGCGAGGGCTACACCTTC
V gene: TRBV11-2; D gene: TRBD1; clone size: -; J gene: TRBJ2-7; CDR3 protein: CASSAYRGRTSHEQYF; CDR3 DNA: TGTGCCAGCAGCGCCTACAGGGGGAGAACGTCCCACGAGCAGTACTTC
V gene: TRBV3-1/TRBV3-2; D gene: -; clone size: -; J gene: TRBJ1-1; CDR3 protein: CASSQDGEGTWITEAFF; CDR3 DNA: TGTGCCAGCAGCCAAGATGGGGAGGGGACATGGATCACTGAAGCTTTCTTT
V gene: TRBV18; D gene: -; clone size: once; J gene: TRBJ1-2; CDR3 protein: CASSPPRRDNYGYTF; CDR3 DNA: TGTGCCAGCTCACCACCACGCAGGGATAACTATGGCTACACCTTC
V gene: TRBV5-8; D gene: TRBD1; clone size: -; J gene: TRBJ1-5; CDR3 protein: CASSHRTGGLYNQPQHF; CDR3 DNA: TGTGCCAGCAGCCACCGGACAGGGGGGCTTTACAATCAGCCCCAGCATTTT
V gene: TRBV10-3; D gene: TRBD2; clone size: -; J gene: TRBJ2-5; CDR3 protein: CAISPSTSWGETQYF; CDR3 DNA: TGTGCCATCAGCCCTTCGACTAGCTGGGGGGAGACCCAGTACTTC
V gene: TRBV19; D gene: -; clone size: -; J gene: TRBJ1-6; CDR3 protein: CASSVGGNSPLHF; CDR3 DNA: TGTGCCAGCTCCGTTGGGGGGAATTCACCCCTCCACTTT
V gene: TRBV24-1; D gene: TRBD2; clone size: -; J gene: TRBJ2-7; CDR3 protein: CATSEAGGPGEQYF; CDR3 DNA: TGTGCCACCAGTGAGGCGGGAGGGCCAGGGGAGCAGTACTTC
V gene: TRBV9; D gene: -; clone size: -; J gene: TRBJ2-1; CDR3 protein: CASSSQGAPTYNEQFF; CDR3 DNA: TGTGCCAGCAGCAGCCAGGGCGCCCCAACCTACAATGAGCAGTTCTTC
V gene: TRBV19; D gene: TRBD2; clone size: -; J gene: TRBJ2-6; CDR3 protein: CASSSLAGAGANVLTF; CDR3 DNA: TGTGCCAGTAGTTCTCTAGCGGGAGCTGGGGCCAACGTCCTGACTTTC
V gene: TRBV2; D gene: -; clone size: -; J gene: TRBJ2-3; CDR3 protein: CASSADDLTDTQYF; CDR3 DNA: TGTGCCAGCAGTGCCGACGACTTGACAGATACGCAGTATTTT
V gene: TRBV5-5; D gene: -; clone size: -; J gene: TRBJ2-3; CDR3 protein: CASSRETSADTQYF; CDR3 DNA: TGTGCCAGCAGCCGGGAGACTAGTGCAGATACGCAGTATTTT
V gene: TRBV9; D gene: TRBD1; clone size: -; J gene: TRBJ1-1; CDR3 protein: CASSLGTGDANTEAFF; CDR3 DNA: TGTGCCAGCAGCTTAGGGACAGGGGACGCAAACACTGAAGCTTTCTTT
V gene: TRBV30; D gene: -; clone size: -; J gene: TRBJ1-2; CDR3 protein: CAWSEAGSFNYGYTF; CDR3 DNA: TGTGCCTGGAGTGAAGCAGGAAGTTTTAACTATGGCTACACCTTC
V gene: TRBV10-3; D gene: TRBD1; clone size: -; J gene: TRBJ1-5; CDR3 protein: CAISEGQGRNQPQHF; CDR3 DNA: TGTGCCATCAGTGAGGGACAGGGAAGAAATCAGCCCCAGCATTTT
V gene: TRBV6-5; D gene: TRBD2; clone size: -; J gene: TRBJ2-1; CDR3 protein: CASSLGEGRDEQFF; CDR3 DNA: TGTGCCAGCAGCCTCGGGGAGGGTAGGGATGAGCAGTTCTTC